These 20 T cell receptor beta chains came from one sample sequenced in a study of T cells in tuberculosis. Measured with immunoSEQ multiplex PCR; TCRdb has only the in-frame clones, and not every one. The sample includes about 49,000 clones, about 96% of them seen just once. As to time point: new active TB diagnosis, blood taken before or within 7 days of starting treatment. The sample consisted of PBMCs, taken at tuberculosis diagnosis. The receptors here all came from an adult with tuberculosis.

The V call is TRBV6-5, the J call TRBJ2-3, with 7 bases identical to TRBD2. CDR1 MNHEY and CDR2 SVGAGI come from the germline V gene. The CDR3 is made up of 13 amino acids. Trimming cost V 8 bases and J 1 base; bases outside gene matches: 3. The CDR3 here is CASQRGRTDTQYF. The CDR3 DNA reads TGTGCCAGCCAGCGGGGACGCACAGATACGCAGTATTTT.

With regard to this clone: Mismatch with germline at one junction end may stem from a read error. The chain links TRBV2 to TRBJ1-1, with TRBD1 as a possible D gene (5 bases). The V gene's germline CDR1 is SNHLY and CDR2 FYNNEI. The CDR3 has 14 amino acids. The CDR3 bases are TGTGCCAGCAGTGAAGTGCGGGGGAACGCTGAAGCTTTCTTT. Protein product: CASSEVRGNAEAFF.

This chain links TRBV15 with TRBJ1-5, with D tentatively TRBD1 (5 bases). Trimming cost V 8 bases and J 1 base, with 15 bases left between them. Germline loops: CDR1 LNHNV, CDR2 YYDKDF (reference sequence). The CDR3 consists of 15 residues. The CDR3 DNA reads TGTGCCACCTCTCACACCAGGGCCAGCAATCAGCCCCAGCATTTT. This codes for CATSHTRASNQPQHF.

DNA of the CDR3: TGCGCCAGCAGCCCCCGGACCCCAGGGTCCTACGAGCAGTACTTC. Its protein is CASSPRTPGSYEQYF. This chain joins TRBV5-1 and TRBJ2-7, with D perhaps TRBD1 (5 bases). V shed 4 bases and J shed 1 base, with 15 bases lying between them. Germline V gene sequence: CDR1 SGHRS, CDR2 YFSETQ. The CDR3 spans 15 residues.

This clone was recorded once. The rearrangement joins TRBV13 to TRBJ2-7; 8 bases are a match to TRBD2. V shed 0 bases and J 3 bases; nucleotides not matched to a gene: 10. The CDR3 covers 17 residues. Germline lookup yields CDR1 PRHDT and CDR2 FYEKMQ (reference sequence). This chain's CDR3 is CASSLGPPGRAVYEQYF. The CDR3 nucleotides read TGTGCCAGCAGCTTAGGCCCCCCCGGGAGGGCCGTCTACGAGCAGTACTTC.

The CDR3 protein is CASRDVAGFNEQFF. DNA for the CDR3: TGTGCCAGCAGGGATGTGGCGGGCTTCAATGAGCAGTTCTTC. The chain employs TRBV27 and TRBJ2-1, with D tentatively TRBD2 (5 bases). This CDR3 has 14 residues. The germline CDR1 and CDR2 sequences are MNHEY and SMNVEV (reference sequence). Trimming pared 6 bases from V and 6 bases from J, leaving 15 bases between.

CDR3 sequence (DNA): TGTGCCAGCAGCTTGCCGGGCAATGAGCAGTTCTTC. Its translation: CASSLPGNEQFF. The V and J genes are TRBV5-4 and TRBJ2-1; D gene uncertain. CDR1 and CDR2 (germline): SGHNT, YYREEE (reference sequence). V was clipped by 1 base and J by 6 bases, with 5 bases between them. The CDR3 loop spans 12 amino acids.

CDR3 sequence (DNA): TGTGCCTGGAGTGTATCAGGGCCTCAGCCCCAGCATTTT. Encoded protein: CAWSVSGPQPQHF. This chain links TRBV30 with TRBJ1-5, with a possible D match to TRBD1 (5 bases). The germline V gene encodes CDR1 GTSNPN and CDR2 SVGIG (reference sequence). V lost 0 bases, J lost 6 bases, and 9 bases lay in between. CDR3 length equals 13 residues.

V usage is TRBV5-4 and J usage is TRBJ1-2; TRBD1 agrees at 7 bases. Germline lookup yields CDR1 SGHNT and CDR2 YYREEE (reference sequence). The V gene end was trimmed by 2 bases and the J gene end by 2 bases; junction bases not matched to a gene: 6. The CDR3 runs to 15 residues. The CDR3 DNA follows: TGTGCCAGCAGCTTAAACAGGGGCCAGAACTATGGCTACACCTTC. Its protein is CASSLNRGQNYGYTF.

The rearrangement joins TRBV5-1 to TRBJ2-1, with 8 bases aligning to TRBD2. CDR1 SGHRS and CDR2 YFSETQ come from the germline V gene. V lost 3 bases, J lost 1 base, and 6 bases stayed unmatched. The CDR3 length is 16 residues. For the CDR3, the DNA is TGCGCCAGCAGCTCCTATAGCGGGGTGTCCTACAATGAGCAGTTCTTC. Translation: CASSSYSGVSYNEQFF.

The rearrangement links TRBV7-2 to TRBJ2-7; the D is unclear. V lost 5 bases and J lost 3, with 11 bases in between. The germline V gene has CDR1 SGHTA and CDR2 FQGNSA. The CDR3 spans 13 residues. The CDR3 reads CASSPPGNYEQYF. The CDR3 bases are TGTGCCAGCAGCCCCCCCGGTAACTACGAGCAGTACTTC.

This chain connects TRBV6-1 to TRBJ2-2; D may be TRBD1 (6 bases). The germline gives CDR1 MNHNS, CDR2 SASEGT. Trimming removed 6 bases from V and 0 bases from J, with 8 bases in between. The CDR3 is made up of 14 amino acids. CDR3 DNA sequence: TGTGCCAGCAGAGGGGGAGCGAACACCGGGGAGCTGTTTTTT. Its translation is CASRGGANTGELFF.

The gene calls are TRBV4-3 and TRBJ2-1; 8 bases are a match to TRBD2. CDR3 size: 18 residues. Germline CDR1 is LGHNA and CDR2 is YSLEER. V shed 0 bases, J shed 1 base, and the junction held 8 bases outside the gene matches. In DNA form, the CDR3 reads TGCGCCAGCAGCCAAGACAACAGGACTAGCCCATCCTACAATGAGCAGTTCTTC. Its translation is CASSQDNRTSPSYNEQFF.

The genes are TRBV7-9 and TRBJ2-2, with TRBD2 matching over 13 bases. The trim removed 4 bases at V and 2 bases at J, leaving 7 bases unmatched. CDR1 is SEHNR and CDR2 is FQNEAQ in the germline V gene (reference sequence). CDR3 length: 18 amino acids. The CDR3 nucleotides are TGTGCCAGCAGCTCCGGGACTAGCGGGATGTCAAACACCGGGGAGCTGTTTTTT. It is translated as CASSSGTSGMSNTGELFF.

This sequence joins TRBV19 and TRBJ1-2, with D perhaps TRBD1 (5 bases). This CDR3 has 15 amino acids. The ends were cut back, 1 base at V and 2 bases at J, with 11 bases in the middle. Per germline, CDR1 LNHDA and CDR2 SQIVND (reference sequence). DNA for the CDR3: TGTGCCAGTAGTATAGGGGCAGGGCCCAACTATGGCTACACCTTC. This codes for CASSIGAGPNYGYTF.

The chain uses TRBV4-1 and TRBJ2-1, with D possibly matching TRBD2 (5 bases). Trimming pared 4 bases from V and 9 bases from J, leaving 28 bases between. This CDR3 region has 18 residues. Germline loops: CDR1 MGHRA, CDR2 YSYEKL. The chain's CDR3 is CASSPTPSRLAANFEQFF. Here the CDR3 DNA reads TGCGCCAGCAGCCCGACCCCCTCAAGGCTAGCCGCCAATTTTGAGCAGTTCTTC.

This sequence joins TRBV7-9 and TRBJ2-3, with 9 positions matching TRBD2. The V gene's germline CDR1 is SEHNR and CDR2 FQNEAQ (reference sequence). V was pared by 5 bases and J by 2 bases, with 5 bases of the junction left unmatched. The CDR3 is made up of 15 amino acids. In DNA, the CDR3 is TGTGCCAGCAGCGATGTAGCGGGGGACACAGATACGCAGTATTTT. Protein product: CASSDVAGDTDTQYF. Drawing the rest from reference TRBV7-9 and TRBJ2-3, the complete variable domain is DTGVSQNPRHKITKRGQNVTFRCDPISEHNRLYWYRQTLGQGPEFLTYFQNEAQLEKSRLLSDRFSAERPKGSFSTLEIQRTEQGDSAMYLCASSDVAGDTDTQYFGPGTRLTVL.

The CDR3 coding sequence is TGTGCCAGCAGCAGGACTAGCGGGAGGCCAGAGTTCACAGATACGCAGTATTTT. Protein sequence: CASSRTSGRPEFTDTQYF. The chain couples TRBV7-2 to TRBJ2-3; 14 nucleotides agree with TRBD2. Germline loops: CDR1 SGHTA, CDR2 FQGNSA. V shed 5 bases and J 2 bases; nucleotides not matched to a gene: 9. The CDR3 contains 18 residues.

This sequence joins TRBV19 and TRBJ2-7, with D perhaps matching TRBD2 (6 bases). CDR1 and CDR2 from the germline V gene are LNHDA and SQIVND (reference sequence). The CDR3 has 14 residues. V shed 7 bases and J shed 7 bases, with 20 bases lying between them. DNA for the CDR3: TGTGCCAGTACCCCCGGGCGCGGGATTGGTGAGCAGTACTTC. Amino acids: CASTPGRGIGEQYF.

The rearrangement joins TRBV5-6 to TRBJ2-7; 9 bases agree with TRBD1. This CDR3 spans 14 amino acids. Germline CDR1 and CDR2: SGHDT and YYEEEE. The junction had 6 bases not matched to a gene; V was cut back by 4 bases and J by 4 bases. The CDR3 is CASSGTGRGYEQYF. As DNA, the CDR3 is TGTGCCAGCAGCGGGACAGGGAGGGGTTACGAGCAGTACTTC.